This TCR beta chain appears in the sequencing data of a study of T cell changes during pregnancy in multiple sclerosis. Method: immunoSEQ multiplex PCR; TCRdb's copy keeps in-frame clones and lacks some. The sample contains 65,000 to 95,000 clones, about 93% of which appear only once. The sample holds a few counts of this clone. This CDR3 has 14 amino acids. Trimming stripped 3 bases from V and 1 base from J, with 8 bases between. Germline CDR1 reads SGHRS; CDR2 reads YFSETQ. This specimen consisted of peripheral blood, obtained after pregnancy. The chain uses TRBV5-1 and TRBJ2-1; no definite D call. This TCR derives from a female donor in good health, enrolled as a control in a pregnancy study. The CDR3 DNA reads as TGCGCCAGCAGCTCCAAGACATCCTACAATGAGCAGTTCTTC. It yields the protein CASSSKTSYNEQFF.